This entry lists 6 T cell receptor beta chains sequenced from one sample in a study of blood T cell repertoires in COVID-19. Sequenced by immunoSEQ multiplex PCR; TCRdb stores in-frame clones only, minus some. The table includes 130,000 or so clones, roughly 83% detected once. Material for sequencing was peripheral blood. The origin of the receptors is a man between 60 and 75 years old with acute or convalescent COVID-19.

The sample holds a few counts of this clone. The chain joins TRBV21-1 to TRBJ2-5; no check of the table's D call, TRBD2, against the DNA was made. TRBV21-1 is flagged as a pseudogene. The CDR3 runs to 16 residues. The DNA for the CDR3 is TGTGCCAGCAGCATATCCCGGCAACCCGGGGGAGAGACCCAGTACTTC. This translates into CASSISRQPGGETQYF.

The chain carries TRBV20-1 and TRBJ2-7, with D perhaps TRBD2 (6 bases). This CDR3 contains 11 residues. Germline V gives CDR1 DFQATT, CDR2 SNEGSKA (reference sequence). Trimming took 2 bases from V and 7 from J, leaving 9 bases between them. The CDR3 bases are TGCAGTGCTAGACAGGCGGGGGAGCAGTACTTC. Translating gives CSARQAGEQYF.

The rearrangement links TRBV5-4 to TRBJ2-5, with TRBD2 matching 10 bases. The CDR3 length is 16 residues. With V trimmed by 2 bases and J by 5 bases, 9 bases remained unmatched. The V gene's germline CDR1 is SGHNT and CDR2 YYREEE (reference sequence). CDR3: CASSLSERGGRETQYF. The CDR3 DNA reads as TGTGCCAGCAGCTTATCGGAGCGGGGGGGCCGCGAGACCCAGTACTTC.

This clone was seen only once. This chain links TRBV11-2 with TRBJ2-7; D gene ambiguous. Germline lookup yields CDR1 SGHAT and CDR2 FQNNGV. The ends were cut back, 1 base at V and 7 bases at J, with 14 bases in the middle. The CDR3 covers 14 residues. In DNA, the CDR3 is TGTGCCAGCAGCTTAGTCCGAGGCAGTGGAGAGCAGTACTTC. Its protein is CASSLVRGSGEQYF. The whole variable domain, filled in from reference TRBV11-2 and TRBJ2-7, reads EAGVAQSPRYKIIEKRQSVAFWCNPISGHATLYWYQQILGQGPKLLIQFQNNGVVDDSQLPKDRFSAERLKGVDSTLKIQPAKLEDSAVYLCASSLVRGSGEQYFGPGTRLTVT.

A single count supports this clone. This rearrangement joins TRBV6-5 to TRBJ2-7; TRBD2 matches at 9 bases. The V gene end was trimmed by 4 bases and the J gene end by 3 bases; junction bases not matched to a gene: 4. Germline CDR1 MNHEY, CDR2 SVGAGI. The CDR3 is made up of 14 amino acids. This CDR3 is CASSSGGGVYEQYF. The CDR3 DNA sequence: TGTGCCAGCAGTTCTGGCGGGGGGGTCTACGAGCAGTACTTC.

The CDR3 DNA reads TGCGCCAGCAGCCCCATCCTCGGACAGGGACAAGAGACCCAGTACTTC. It encodes CASSPILGQGQETQYF. This chain links TRBV4-1 with TRBJ2-5, with 8 bases lining up with TRBD1. With 4 bases clipped from V and 2 bases from J, the junction kept 9 bases outside the gene matches. The CDR3 has 16 amino acids. Germline-derived CDR1 and CDR2 are MGHRA and YSYEKL.